Sequencing of this T cell receptor beta chain was carried out in a study of human T cells and chemical hapten exposure (dated by TCRdb to about 2021). Looking at the study overall: For sensitization, 2% DPC in acetone was applied to a roughly 2 cm by roughly 2 cm area of upper inner arm skin. Roughly 30 alopecia patients provided blood for TCR sequencing at one to four time points (pre-sensitization, 2, 6 and 24 weeks). Patch testing was done on the upper back using Finn chambers containing 0.01% DPC, and results were scored after 6 days according to International Contact Dermatitis Research Group standards. The patient cohort, mostly female, included alopecia areata with under or over 50% scalp involvement, alopecia totalis and alopecia universalis. Throughout the study period of 20 to 30 weeks, patients also received therapeutic DPC doses to the scalp every week. The libraries were sequenced as a pool, and the TCR yield per sample differed mostly because of small variations in library volumes within the pool. Patient blood was sampled pre-sensitization (week 0) and at 2, 6 and about 24 weeks after DPC sensitization. Peripheral blood TCR repertoire changes were tracked in vivo in alopecia patients during primary and secondary sensitization to the hapten diphenylcyclopropenone (DPC). General findings and caveats noted by the study authors: Significantly more large CDR3 similarity clusters were formed by expanded TCRs than by pre-sensitization or healthy control sets, consistent with antigen-driven responses. DPC sensitization did not change the number of TCRs with a frequency above 1 in 1000, and there was no evidence of changes in global repertoire structure. After repeated subsampling, changes were observed in the strength of the expansion versus patch-test correlation and in the threshold at which the correlation became significant. Because every patient had alopecia, a presumed autoimmune disease, the patients' immune response might differ from that of healthy individuals. The number of PT1 expanded TCRs positively correlated with patch test score, significant at thresholds 8, 16 and 32 but not 4.

CDR1 is given as SGHKS and CDR2 as YYEKEE, both from the germline V gene (reference sequence). From the cysteine up to the phenylalanine, the CDR3 has a length of 17 residues. Only CDR3 DNA is held: 51 bases, read in frame from base 1. Relative to germline, V is missing 4 bases and J is missing 0 bases, with 4 bases of the junction outside any gene match. Regarding this clonotype: Its antigen remains undetermined. Within one base of it there is no much larger clone, and no base qualities were kept.

According to the study, the label for this sample's time point signals: pre-sensitization, week 0. The label giving this sample's treatment or condition can be read as: therapeutic diphenylcyclopropenone sensitization with weekly scalp DPC. At each patch-test visit, blood was drawn before the patch test was applied. To be eligible, patients had to be aged 18 to 70, diagnosed with alopecia and judged suitable for DPC therapy, while pregnant patients were excluded. Total RNA was extracted from unfractionated whole blood collected in Tempus Blood RNA tubes. Library creation used RACE. Sequencing instrument: NextSeq 500. Library preparation attached unique molecular identifiers to individual cDNA molecules for quantitative, reproducible TCR counting. For every blood RNA sample, sequencing covered both the TCR alpha and TCR beta chains. The study's processing was this. The median number of TCRs per sample was around 100,000, ranging from about 23,224 to 690,600. V, J and CDR3 annotation of the TCR reads was performed with the Decombinator software suite. To make PS versus PT1 abundance plots, every sample was subsampled to the same number of TCRs (28,000). TCRs were defined as expanded if absent before sensitization and observed at least eight times at the 2-week time point. TCRdb trimmed public reads at Q25 via fastp, called clones via MiXCR and kept in-frame beta chains. Rows with a matching CDR3 protein are joined into one entry that keeps the most common DNA and genes. What appears here as the V and J calls and clone size reflects TCRdb's work, not the paper's. Present in this sample are a few hundred thousand distinct CDR3 sequences, roughly 7.4% of which were seen just once. Approximately 1.2% of the sample is in the top ten clones.

Here the sequenced sample was whole blood, taken in connection with sensitization to the hapten diphenylcyclopropenone (DPC). The chain employs TRBV5-5 and TRBJ2-1, with TRBD2 identical over 13 junction bases. The origin of this receptor is a man aged 18-30 years with alopecia areata. Some clones in this sample may be carry-over from other donors' samples. The CDR3 protein is CASSRGTSGDSYNEQFF. The sequence in DNA is TGTGCCAGCAGCAGAGGGACTAGCGGGGACTCCTACAATGAGCAGTTCTTC.